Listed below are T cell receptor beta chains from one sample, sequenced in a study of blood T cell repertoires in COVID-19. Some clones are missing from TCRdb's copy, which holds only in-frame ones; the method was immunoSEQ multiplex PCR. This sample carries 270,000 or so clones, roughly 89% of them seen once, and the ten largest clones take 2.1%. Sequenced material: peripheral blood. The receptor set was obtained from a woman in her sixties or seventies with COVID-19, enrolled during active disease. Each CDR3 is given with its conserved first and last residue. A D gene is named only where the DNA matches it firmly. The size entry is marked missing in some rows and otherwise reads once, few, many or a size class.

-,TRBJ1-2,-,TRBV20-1,TGCAGTGCTAGTGTGGGCGGGTCAGATCCTAACTATGGCTACACCTTC,CSASVGGSDPNYGYTF
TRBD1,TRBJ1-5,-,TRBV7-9,TGTGCCAGCACCCTTAGTGGGACAGGGGATCAGCCCCAGCATTTT,CASTLSGTGDQPQHF
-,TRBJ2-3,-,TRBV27,TGTGCCAGCACGTCGACAGATGGCACAGATACGCAGTATTTT,CASTSTDGTDTQYF
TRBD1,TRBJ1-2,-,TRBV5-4,TGTGCCAGCAGCTGGGGACAGGGAAATGGCTACACCTTC,CASSWGQGNGYTF
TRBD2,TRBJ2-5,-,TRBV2,TGTGCCAGCAGTGAAGAGGGAGCGGGACTAGGGGGACAGACCCAGTACTTC,CASSEEGAGLGGQTQYF
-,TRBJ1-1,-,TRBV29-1,TGCAGCGCACAGGACACTGAAGCTTTCTTT,CSAQDTEAFF
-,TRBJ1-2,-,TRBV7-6,TGTGCCAGCAGCTTAGGGGCCACTGACTATGGCTACACCTTC,CASSLGATDYGYTF
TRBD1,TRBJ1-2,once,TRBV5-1,TGCGCCAGCAGCTTGGGACAGGGAGACTATGGCTACACCTTC,CASSLGQGDYGYTF
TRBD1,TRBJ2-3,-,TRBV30,TGTGCCTGGACCTTGGGACAGAACACAGATACGCAGTATTTT,CAWTLGQNTDTQYF
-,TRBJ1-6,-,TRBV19,TGTGCCAGTACGTTGAGGAGCTCCTATAATTCACCCCTCCACTTT,CASTLRSSYNSPLHF
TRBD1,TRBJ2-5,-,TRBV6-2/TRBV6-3,TGTGCCAGCAGTTACTTTCGGGACAGGGGGAGTCTAAGCCAAGAGACCCAGTACTTC,CASSYFRDRGSLSQETQYF
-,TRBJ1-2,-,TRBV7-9,TGTGCCAGCAGCTTAGGCAGGGAGGGGATTGGCTACACCTTC,CASSLGREGIGYTF
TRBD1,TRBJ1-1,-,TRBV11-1,TGTGCCAGCAGCTCCCGGGACAGGGGGCTCACTGAAGCTTTCTTT,CASSSRDRGLTEAFF
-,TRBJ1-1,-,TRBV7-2,TGTGCCAGCAGCTTGACAGGCAAGAACACTGAAGCTTTCTTT,CASSLTGKNTEAFF
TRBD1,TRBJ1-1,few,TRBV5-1,TGCGCCAGTAATTCCGGGACAGCGAACACTGAAGCTTTCTTT,CASNSGTANTEAFF
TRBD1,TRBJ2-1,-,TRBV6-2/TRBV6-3,TGTGCCAGCAGTCGCCCGGGACAGGGCACCTACAATGAGCAGTTCTTC,CASSRPGQGTYNEQFF
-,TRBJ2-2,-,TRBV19,TGTGCCAGTAGTATGGGCAGCACCGGGGAGCTGTTTTTT,CASSMGSTGELFF
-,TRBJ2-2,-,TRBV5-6,TGTGCCAGCACCCCCTACTCGGGGGAGGCCGGGGAGCTGTTTTTT,CASTPYSGEAGELFF
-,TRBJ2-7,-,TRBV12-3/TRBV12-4,TGTGCCAGCAGTTTAGCGGGGCCAGAACCAAGCTTC,CASSLAGPEPSF
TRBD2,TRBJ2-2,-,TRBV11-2,TGTGCCAGCAGCTCCCGGGGGGGCGTATTGTTCGGGGAGCTGTTTTTT,CASSSRGGVLFGELFF
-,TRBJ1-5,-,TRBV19,TGTGCCAGTAGCATACAAGGGGGCAATCAGCCCCAGCATTTT,CASSIQGGNQPQHF
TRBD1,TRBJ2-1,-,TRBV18,TGTGCCAGCTCTCTCACAGGGGACCCCTACAATGAGCAGTTCTTC,CASSLTGDPYNEQFF
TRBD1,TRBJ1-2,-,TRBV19,TGTGCCGCTGTGGGGACAGGGCGTCGGGATGGCTACACCTTC,CAAVGTGRRDGYTF
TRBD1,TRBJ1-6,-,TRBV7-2,TGTGCCAGCAGCGGTACAGGGGTGGGAAATTCACCCCTCCACTTT,CASSGTGVGNSPLHF
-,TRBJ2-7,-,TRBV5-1,TGCGCCAGCAGCTTGGCAGTAACCTACGAGCAGTACTTC,CASSLAVTYEQYF
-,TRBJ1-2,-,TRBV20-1,TGCAGTGCTAGTGGGGGAGGCTATGGCTACACCTTC,CSASGGGYGYTF
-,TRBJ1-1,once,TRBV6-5,TGTGCCAGCAGTTACTGGGGGAGGGCGAACACTGAAGCTTTCTTT,CASSYWGRANTEAFF
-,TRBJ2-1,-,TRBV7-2,TGTGCCAGCAGCCCAACTACGGGGTCTCGTAATGAGCAGTTCTTC,CASSPTTGSRNEQFF
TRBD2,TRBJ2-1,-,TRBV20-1,TGCAGTGCTAGTGGAGGTAGCGGGAACAATGAGCAGTTCTTC,CSASGGSGNNEQFF
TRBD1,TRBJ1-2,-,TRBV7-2,TGTGCCAGCAGCTTAGGGGACAGATATGGCTACACCTTC,CASSLGDRYGYTF
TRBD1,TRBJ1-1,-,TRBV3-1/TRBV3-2,TGTGCCAGCAGCCCGACAGGGATAGATAGGGGCACTGAAGCTTTCTTT,CASSPTGIDRGTEAFF
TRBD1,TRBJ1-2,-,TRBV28,TGTGCCTCCCGGGGACAGGGAACAGCTTATGGCTACACCTTC,CASRGQGTAYGYTF
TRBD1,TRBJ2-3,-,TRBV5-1,TGCGCCAGCAGCGCGGGACAGGGGGCCGATACGCAGTATTTT,CASSAGQGADTQYF
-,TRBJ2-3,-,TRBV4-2,TGTGCCAGCAGCCAAGATCATAGGGGGGGAGATACGCAGTATTTT,CASSQDHRGGDTQYF
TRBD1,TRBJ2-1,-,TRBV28,TGTGCCAGCAGCTATAATAACAGGGGGCCTTACAATGAGCAGTTCTTC,CASSYNNRGPYNEQFF
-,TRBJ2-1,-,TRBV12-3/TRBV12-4,TGTGCCAGCAGTTCAGGGCTTGAGCAGTTCTTC,CASSSGLEQFF
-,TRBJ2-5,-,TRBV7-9,TGTGCCAGCAGCCGTGACAGTCGCGAGACCCAGTACTTC,CASSRDSRETQYF
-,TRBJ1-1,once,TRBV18,TGTGCCAGCTCACCCCGGCCTGGGGGCCTTGAAGCTTTCTTT,CASSPRPGGLEAFF
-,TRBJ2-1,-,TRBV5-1,TGCGCCAGCAGCTTAAAAGGGGACTCCTACAATGAGCAGTTCTTC,CASSLKGDSYNEQFF
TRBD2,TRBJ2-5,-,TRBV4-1,TGCGCCAGCAGCCAAGGGACTAGCGGGGGTGGAGAGACCCAGTACTTC,CASSQGTSGGGETQYF
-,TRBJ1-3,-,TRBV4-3,TGCGCCAGCAGCCAAGATCGGGTTCTCTCTGGAAACACCATATATTTT,CASSQDRVLSGNTIYF
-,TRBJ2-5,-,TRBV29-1,TGCAGCGTGAGATCAGGTCTCACATCACGAGAGACCCAGTACTTC,CSVRSGLTSRETQYF
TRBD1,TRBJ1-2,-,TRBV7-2,TGTGCCAGCAGCACCCGACAGGGGAGCTATGGCTACACCTTC,CASSTRQGSYGYTF
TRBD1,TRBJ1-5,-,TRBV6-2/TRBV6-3,TGTGCCAGCAGTTACCCCCGGACAGGGGCGGATCAGCCCCAGCATTTT,CASSYPRTGADQPQHF
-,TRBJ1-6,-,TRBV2,TGTGCCAGCAGTGAAGGGGGACTTCGGATGGGTAATTCACCCCTCCACTTT,CASSEGGLRMGNSPLHF
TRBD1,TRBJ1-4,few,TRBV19,TGTGCCAGCAGGAGACAGGGCGCATCCCTAACTAATGAAAAACTGTTTTTT,CASRRQGASLTNEKLFF
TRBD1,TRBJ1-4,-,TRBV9,TGTGCCAGCGCTTTTGGACAGGGAAATGAAAAACTGTTTTTT,CASAFGQGNEKLFF
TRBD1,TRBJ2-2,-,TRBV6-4,TGTGCCAGCAGTGACTCGAAGGTCAGGGGGCGAACCGGGGAGCTGTTTTTT,CASSDSKVRGRTGELFF
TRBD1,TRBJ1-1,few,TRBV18,TGTGCCAGCTCCCCCAGACAGGGGAGGGGGTGGACTGAAGCTTTCTTT,CASSPRQGRGWTEAFF
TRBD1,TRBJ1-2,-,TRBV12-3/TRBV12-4,TGTGCCAGCAGTTTGCAGGGGGGTCTTGGCTACACCTTC,CASSLQGGLGYTF
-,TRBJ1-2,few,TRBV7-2,TGTGCCAGCAGCTTACCAACTGGACAGAGCTATGGCTACACCTTC,CASSLPTGQSYGYTF
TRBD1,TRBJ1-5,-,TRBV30,TGTGCCTGGAGTGTGGCGCTAGGACAGGGGCCTCAGCCCCAGCATTTT,CAWSVALGQGPQPQHF
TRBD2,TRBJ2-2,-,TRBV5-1,TGCGCCAGCAGCCGGACTAGCGGGGGGTCATTTAATTGGGAGCTGTTTTTT,CASSRTSGGSFNWELFF